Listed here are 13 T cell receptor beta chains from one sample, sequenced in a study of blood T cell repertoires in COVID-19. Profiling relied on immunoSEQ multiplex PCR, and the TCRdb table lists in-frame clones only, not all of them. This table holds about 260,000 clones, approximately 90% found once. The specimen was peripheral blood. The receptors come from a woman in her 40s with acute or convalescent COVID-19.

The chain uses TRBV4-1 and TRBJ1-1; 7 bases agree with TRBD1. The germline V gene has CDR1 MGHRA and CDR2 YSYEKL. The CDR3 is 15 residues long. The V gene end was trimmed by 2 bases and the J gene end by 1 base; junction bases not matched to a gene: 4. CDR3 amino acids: CASSQWDRQNTEAFF. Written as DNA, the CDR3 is TGCGCCAGCAGCCAATGGGACAGACAGAACACTGAAGCTTTCTTT.

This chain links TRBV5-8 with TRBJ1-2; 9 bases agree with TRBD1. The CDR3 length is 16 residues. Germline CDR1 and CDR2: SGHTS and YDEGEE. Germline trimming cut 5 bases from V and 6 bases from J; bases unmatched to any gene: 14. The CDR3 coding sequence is TGTGCCAGCAGGGGACAGGGTCTCTACGGTTTGCATGGCTACACCTTC. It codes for CASRGQGLYGLHGYTF.

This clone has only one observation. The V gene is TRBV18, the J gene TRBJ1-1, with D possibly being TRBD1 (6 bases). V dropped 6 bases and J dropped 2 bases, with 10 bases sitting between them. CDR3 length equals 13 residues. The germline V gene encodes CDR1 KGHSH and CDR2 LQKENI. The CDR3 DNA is TGTGCCAGCTCTAAACAGGGAAACACTGAAGCTTTCTTT. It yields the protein CASSKQGNTEAFF. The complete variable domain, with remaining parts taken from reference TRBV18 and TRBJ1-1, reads NAGVMQNPRHLVRRRGQEARLRCSPMKGHSHVYWYRQLPEEGLKFMVYLQKENIIDESGMPKERFSAEFPKEGPSILRIQQVVRGDSAAYFCASSKQGNTEAFFGQGTRLTVV.

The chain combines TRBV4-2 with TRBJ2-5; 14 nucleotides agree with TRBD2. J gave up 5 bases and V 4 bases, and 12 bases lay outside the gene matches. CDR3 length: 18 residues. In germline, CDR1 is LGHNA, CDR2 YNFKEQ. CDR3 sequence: CASSPGLAGDLSRETQYF. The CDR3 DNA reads TGTGCCAGCAGCCCGGGACTAGCGGGGGATCTTTCAAGGGAGACCCAGTACTTC.

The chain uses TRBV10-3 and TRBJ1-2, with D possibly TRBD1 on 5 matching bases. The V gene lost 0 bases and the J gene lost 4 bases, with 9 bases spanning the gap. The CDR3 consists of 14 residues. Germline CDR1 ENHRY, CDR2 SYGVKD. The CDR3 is CAISESMGGYGYTF. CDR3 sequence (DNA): TGTGCCATCAGTGAGTCGATGGGGGGCTATGGCTACACCTTC.

CDR3 in amino acids: CASSLSASGGRDEQFF. In DNA form, the CDR3 reads TGCGCCAGCAGCTTGTCAGCCAGCGGGGGGCGGGATGAGCAGTTCTTC. This chain links TRBV5-1 with TRBJ2-1; 9 nucleotides agree with TRBD2. The CDR3 has 16 amino acids. CDR1 SGHRS and CDR2 YFSETQ come from the germline V gene. Trimming cost V 1 base and J 8 bases; bases outside gene matches: 10.

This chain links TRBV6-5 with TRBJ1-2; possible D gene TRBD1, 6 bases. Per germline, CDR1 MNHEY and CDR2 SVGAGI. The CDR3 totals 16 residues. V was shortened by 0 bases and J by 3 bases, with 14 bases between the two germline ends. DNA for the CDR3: TGTGCCAGCAGTTACTCGGCAGGGGATAGCGACTATGGCTACACCTTC. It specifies CASSYSAGDSDYGYTF.

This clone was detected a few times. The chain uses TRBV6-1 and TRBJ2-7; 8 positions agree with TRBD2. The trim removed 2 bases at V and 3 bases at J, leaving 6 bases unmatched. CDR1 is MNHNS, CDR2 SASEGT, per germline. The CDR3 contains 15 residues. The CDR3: CASSEPGGVHYEQYV. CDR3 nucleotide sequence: TGTGCCAGCAGTGAACCCGGGGGGGTACACTACGAGCAGTACGTC.

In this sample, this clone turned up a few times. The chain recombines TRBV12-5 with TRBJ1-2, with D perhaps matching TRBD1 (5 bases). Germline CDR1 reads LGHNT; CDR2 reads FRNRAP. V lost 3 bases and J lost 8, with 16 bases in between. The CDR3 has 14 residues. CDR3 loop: CASGFFGGDWGYTF. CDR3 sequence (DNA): TGTGCTAGTGGTTTTTTTGGCGGGGACTGGGGCTACACCTTC.

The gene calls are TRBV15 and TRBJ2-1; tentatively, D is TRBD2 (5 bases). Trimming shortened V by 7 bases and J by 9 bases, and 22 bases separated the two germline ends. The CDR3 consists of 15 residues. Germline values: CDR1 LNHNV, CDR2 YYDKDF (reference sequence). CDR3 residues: CATTMSRLADGEQFF. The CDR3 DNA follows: TGTGCCACCACCATGTCCCGGCTAGCCGACGGTGAGCAGTTCTTC.

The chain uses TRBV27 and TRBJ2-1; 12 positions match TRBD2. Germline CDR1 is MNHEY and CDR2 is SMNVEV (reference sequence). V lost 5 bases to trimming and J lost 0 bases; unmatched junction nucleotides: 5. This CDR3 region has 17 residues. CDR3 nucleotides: TGTGCCAGCAGTCAACTAGCGGGGGGTCCCTCCTACAATGAGCAGTTCTTC. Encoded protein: CASSQLAGGPSYNEQFF.

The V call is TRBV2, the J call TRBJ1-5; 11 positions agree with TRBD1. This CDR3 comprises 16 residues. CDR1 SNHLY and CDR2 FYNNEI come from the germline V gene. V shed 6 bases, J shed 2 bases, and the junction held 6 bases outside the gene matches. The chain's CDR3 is CASSRDRGARNQPQHF. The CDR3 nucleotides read TGTGCCAGCAGCCGGGACAGGGGGGCTCGCAATCAGCCCCAGCATTTT. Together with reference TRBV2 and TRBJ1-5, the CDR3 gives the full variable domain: EPEVTQTPSHQVTQMGQEVILRCVPISNHLYFYWYRQILGQKVEFLVSFYNNEISEKSEIFDDQFSVERPDGSNFTLKIRSTKLEDSAMYFCASSRDRGARNQPQHFGDGTRLSIL.

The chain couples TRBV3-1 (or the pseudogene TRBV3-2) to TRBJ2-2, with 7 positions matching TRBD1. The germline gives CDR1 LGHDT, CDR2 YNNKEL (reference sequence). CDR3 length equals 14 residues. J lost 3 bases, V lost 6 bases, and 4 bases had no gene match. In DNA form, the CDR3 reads TGTGCCAGCAGGACAGGGTCGGACACCGGGGAGCTGTTTTTT. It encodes CASRTGSDTGELFF.